This T cell receptor (beta chain) was observed in a study of blood T cell repertoires in COVID-19. Trimming cost V 0 bases and J 7 bases; bases outside gene matches: 2. Germline V gene data show CDR1 as SEHNR and CDR2 as FQNEAQ (reference sequence). This CDR3 is built from 14 residues. In the authors' workflow: Cell counts per sample came from amplifying reference gene primers. Measured with immunoSEQ multiplex PCR; TCRdb has only the in-frame clones, and not every one. The DNA was the basis for D and trimming; V, J and clone size are from that table. Among hundreds of thousands of clones, around four fifths were seen once, and the ten largest hold around 6%.

Sample: peripheral blood. The J gene is TRBJ2-1, the V gene TRBV7-9; 8 nucleotides align to TRBD2. The sequence came from a man at least 80 years old with acute or convalescent COVID-19. The CDR3 loop is CASSLAGTRNEQFF. The CDR3 DNA reads as TGTGCCAGCAGCTTAGCCGGGACTAGAAATGAGCAGTTCTTC.